Listed below are T cell receptor beta chains from one sample, sequenced in a study of cytomegalovirus exposure and HLA in healthy donors. Clones were read by immunoSEQ multiplex PCR, and TCRdb kept only the in-frame ones, dropping some. The repertoire holds approximately 110,000 clones, with 77% as singletons. Sequencing input: PBMCs. These TCRs come from a middle-aged woman in good health and CMV-seropositive. CDR3s include the opening cysteine and the closing phenylalanine or tryptophan. The D gene is left open where the match is weak. For some rows the clone size is stated as once, few or many, or as a class when expanded; others skip it.

size,D,J,V,CDR3,DNA
.,.,TRBJ2-5,TRBV7-2,CASSFGLLQETQYF,TGTGCCAGCAGCTTTGGACTACTACAAGAGACCCAGTACTTC
few,TRBD1,TRBJ2-1,TRBV7-9,CASTRQGGTNEQFF,TGTGCCAGCACCCGACAGGGGGGAACGAATGAGCAGTTCTTC
.,TRBD2,TRBJ2-1,TRBV30,CAWSVMGGGYNEQFF,TGTGCCTGGAGTGTAATGGGCGGGGGATACAATGAGCAGTTCTTC
.,.,TRBJ1-2,TRBV2,CASSETVNYGYTF,TGTGCCAGCAGTGAAACAGTCAACTATGGCTACACCTTC
.,.,TRBJ2-5,TRBV7-9,CASSGAFQETQYF,TGTGCCAGCAGCGGAGCGTTCCAAGAGACCCAGTACTTC
.,.,TRBJ1-2,TRBV18,CASSPDKNYGYTF,TGTGCCAGCTCTCCGGACAAGAACTATGGCTACACCTTC
few,TRBD2,TRBJ2-7,TRBV30,CAWSGTSGSEQYF,TGTGCCTGGTCCGGGACTAGCGGAAGCGAGCAGTACTTC
once,.,TRBJ2-1,TRBV29-1,CSVWLWSYNEQFF,TGCAGCGTTTGGCTTTGGTCGTACAATGAGCAGTTCTTC
.,.,TRBJ2-3,TRBV10-2,CASSGSLGTDTQYF,TGCGCCAGCAGTGGGAGTTTGGGCACAGATACGCAGTATTTT
.,TRBD2,TRBJ2-7,TRBV6-6,CASSYMGSGRYEQYF,TGTGCCAGCAGTTACATGGGTAGCGGGAGATACGAGCAGTACTTC
few,TRBD1,TRBJ2-7,TRBV15,CATSRDLGTGGNREQYF,TGTGCCACCAGCAGAGATTTGGGGACAGGGGGAAACAGGGAGCAGTACTTC
.,.,TRBJ1-1,TRBV5-1,CASSKQGSATEAFF,TGCGCCAGCAGCAAACAGGGCAGCGCCACTGAAGCTTTCTTT
.,TRBD2,TRBJ2-2,TRBV6-1,CASSVRRNSGRRGGELFF,TGTGCCAGCAGTGTCCGACGAAATAGCGGGAGAAGAGGCGGGGAGCTGTTTTTT
.,TRBD2,TRBJ2-7,TRBV6-6,CASTEADGSGKYF,TGTGCCAGCACCGAAGCCGACGGGAGCGGGAAGTACTTC
.,.,TRBJ2-7,TRBV10-3,CAISDRAYEQYF,TGTGCCATCAGTGACAGGGCCTACGAGCAGTACTTC
.,TRBD2,TRBJ2-4,TRBV2,CASSLAGAGIQYF,TGTGCCAGCAGTCTAGCGGGAGCGGGCATTCAGTACTTC
.,TRBD2,TRBJ2-1,TRBV7-9,CASTLSGGGRSEQFF,TGTGCCAGCACCCTATCCGGGGGGGGACGAAGTGAGCAGTTCTTC
.,.,TRBJ2-3,TRBV7-2,CASSLTFQEGDTQYF,TGTGCCAGCAGCTTAACATTCCAGGAGGGAGATACGCAGTATTTT
few,.,TRBJ2-7,TRBV7-9,CASSQDQGGSYEQYF,TGTGCCAGCAGCCAAGATCAGGGCGGCTCCTACGAGCAGTACTTC
.,.,TRBJ2-1,TRBV5-1,CASSLGIANEQFF,TGCGCCAGCAGCTTGGGGATAGCCAATGAGCAGTTCTTC
many,TRBD1,TRBJ2-6,TRBV15,CATSLLQGSGANVLTF,TGTGCCACCAGCCTACTACAGGGGTCTGGGGCCAACGTCCTGACTTTC
.,.,TRBJ1-2,TRBV7-3,CASSSSGANYGYTF,TGTGCCAGCAGCTCCTCGGGGGCTAACTATGGCTACACCTTC
.,TRBD1,TRBJ1-1,TRBV18,CASSPRTGRSEAFF,TGTGCCAGCTCACCACGGACAGGGAGGAGTGAAGCTTTCTTT
once,TRBD1,TRBJ2-7,TRBV10-3,CATMDREYEQYF,TGTGCCACTATGGACAGGGAGTACGAGCAGTACTTC
.,.,TRBJ2-5,TRBV5-1,CASSSAGAQETQYF,TGCGCCAGCAGCTCCGCGGGGGCGCAAGAGACCCAGTACTTC
.,.,TRBJ1-5,TRBV19,CASRDTGYSNQPQHF,TGTGCCAGTCGGGACACTGGATATAGCAATCAGCCCCAGCATTTT
few,TRBD2,TRBJ2-2,TRBV7-3,CASSPKGLAGIDTGELFF,TGTGCCAGCAGCCCTAAGGGACTAGCGGGAATCGACACCGGGGAGCTGTTTTTT
.,.,TRBJ2-3,TRBV29-1,CSVEASPDTQYF,TGCAGCGTTGAAGCTTCTCCAGATACGCAGTATTTT
.,TRBD2,TRBJ2-2,TRBV5-1,CASSPGLAGGPRTGELFF,TGCGCCAGCAGCCCCGGACTAGCGGGAGGGCCTAGGACCGGGGAGCTGTTTTTT
.,TRBD1,TRBJ2-2,TRBV4-1,CASSQERHPTGYTGELFF,TGCGCCAGCAGCCAGGAACGACACCCGACAGGGTACACCGGGGAGCTGTTTTTT
.,.,TRBJ2-3,TRBV6-1,CATSLGGYTQYF,TGTGCCACAAGTTTAGGGGGTTATACGCAGTATTTT
.,TRBD2,TRBJ2-5,TRBV5-1,CASSFLAGVGETQYF,TGCGCCAGCAGCTTTCTAGCGGGAGTGGGGGAGACCCAGTACTTC
.,TRBD1,TRBJ2-7,TRBV9,CASSVSQGALEQYF,TGTGCCAGCAGCGTAAGCCAGGGGGCTTTGGAGCAGTACTTC
.,.,TRBJ2-5,TRBV6-5,CASSYSMADRETQYF,TGTGCCAGCAGTTACTCGATGGCGGATCGGGAGACCCAGTACTTC
.,TRBD1,TRBJ2-4,TRBV19,CASSIGGSGTGGAKNIQYF,TGTGCCAGTAGTATCGGAGGTTCGGGGACAGGCGGGGCCAAAAACATTCAGTACTTC